This TCR beta chain was obtained from a study of cytomegalovirus exposure and HLA in healthy donors. Study background: Earlier sequencing of 150 million to 200 million T cells yielded 100 million to 140 million unique TCR beta sequences. Findings and caveats of the study: A later analysis reportedly identified an Asian-associated ancestry cluster as carrying fewer N-insertions than the approximately 730-donor mean. Investigators reported 150 to 200 TCR beta chains as tied to cytomegalovirus.

This clone has only one observation. Its cognate antigen is unknown. The V end lost 7 bases, the J end lost 0 bases, and 18 bases lay between the germline ends. The V gene's germline CDR1 is MNHEY and CDR2 SMNVEV (reference sequence). The CDR3 contains 16 residues. PCR used 60 Vbeta primers and 13 Jbeta primers. Assay: immunoSEQ multiplex PCR; the TCRdb copy retains only in-frame clones and omits some. The profile shows approximately 140,000 clones, approximately 80% of them singletons. This clonotype was sampled from a male donor in good health and CMV-seronegative. This chain links TRBV27 with TRBJ1-2; maybe TRBD1 (6 bases). The sequencing sample was made of PBMCs. The CDR3, as DNA: TGTGCCAGCATGGGTTATGGACAGTCCTCTAACTATGGCTACACCTTC. Its translation: CASMGYGQSSNYGYTF.